A single sample is the source of the 20 T cell receptor beta chains below, sequenced in a study of regulatory T cells in long-lasting Graves disease. Documented time point: persistent/refractory GD, antithyroid drugs over 5 years with positive TRAb. PBMC RNA was the source of the TCR library. Building of the TCR beta libraries involved iRepertoire HTBI primers and Arm-PCR of CDR3 regions. TCRdb passed the multiplex PCR reads through MiXCR, listing each CDR3 protein once. The sample has 700,000 or so distinct CDR3 sequences, around 32% seen once. Here the sequenced sample was peripheral blood mononuclear cells (PBMCs), taken when the disease was refractory, from a patient treated with antithyroid drugs. The receptors were gathered from a female donor with Graves disease.

This clonotype has a handful of counts. The chain combines TRBV11-2 with TRBJ2-7; D is uncertain. V was shortened by 0 bases and J by 4 bases, with 7 bases between the two germline ends. In germline, CDR1 is SGHAT, CDR2 FQNNGV. This CDR3 region has 13 residues. CDR3: CASSLEIGYEQYF. In nucleotides, the CDR3 is TGTGCCAGCAGCTTAGAAATCGGGTACGAGCAGTACTTC.

This clonotype was detected only a few times. The rearrangement links TRBV5-5 to TRBJ1-1; maybe TRBD1 (5 bases). Between the trimmed V and J ends, which lost 7 bases and 3 bases, there was a span of 13 bases. Germline V CDR1 and CDR2: SGHKS, YYEKEE (reference sequence). This CDR3 contains 13 residues. The CDR3 region has the DNA TGTGCCAGCCTTTGGGGGGGACACACTGAAGCTTTCTTT. Protein: CASLWGGHTEAFF.

A word on this clonotype: A much larger clone lies a single base off, so this may be a read error. The rearrangement joins TRBV6-1 to TRBJ2-5; no clear D gene. This CDR3 has 12 residues. V was shortened by 4 bases and J by 4 bases, with 7 bases between the two germline ends. CDR1 and CDR2 (germline): MNHNS, SASEGT. CDR3 in amino acids: CASSGGAETQYF. In nucleotides, the CDR3 is TGTGCCAGCAGTGGAGGAGCAGAGACCCAGTACTTC.

This clonotype was observed a few times. The chain uses TRBV20-1 and TRBJ2-7, with 11 bases lining up with TRBD2. CDR3 size: 14 residues. Per germline, CDR1 DFQATT and CDR2 SNEGSKA (reference sequence). The ends lost 3 bases at V and 7 bases at J; junction bases unmatched: 8. CDR3 sequence: CSARSLAGGSEQYF. Written as DNA, the CDR3 is TGCAGTGCTAGGTCCCTAGCGGGAGGTTCAGAGCAGTACTTC.

The chain recombines TRBV12-3 or TRBV12-4 with TRBJ1-5; D unresolved. Trimming pared 6 bases from V and 3 bases from J, leaving 12 bases between. The CDR3 runs to 14 residues. CDR3 region: CASSLGVNNQPQHF. DNA for the CDR3: TGTGCCAGCAGCCTTGGGGTCAACAATCAGCCCCAGCATTTT.

The chain employs TRBV3-1 and TRBJ2-1; weak D call: TRBD2 (5 bases). Trimming removed 5 bases at V and 6 bases at J, with 8 bases between. CDR3 length: 12 residues. Per germline, CDR1 LGHDT and CDR2 YNNKEL (reference sequence). The CDR3 sequence is CASSSLGNEQFF. For the CDR3, the DNA is TGTGCCAGCAGCTCACTAGGCAATGAGCAGTTCTTC.

There are a few counts of this clonotype. The rearrangement joins TRBV10-3 to TRBJ1-2, with 11 bases aligning to TRBD1. CDR1 and CDR2 (germline): ENHRY, SYGVKD. V gave up 10 bases and J gave up 5 bases; unmatched junction bases: 12. The CDR3 sequence is 15 residues long. This chain's CDR3 is CATQPPGQGEYGYTF. CDR3 in DNA: TGTGCCACCCAACCCCCGGGACAGGGGGAATATGGCTACACCTTC.

The V gene is TRBV6-1, the J gene TRBJ1-1, with D possibly being TRBD1 (6 bases). Per germline, CDR1 MNHNS and CDR2 SASEGT. Trimming stripped 10 bases from V and 5 bases from J, with 17 bases between. The CDR3 is 13 residues long. CDR3 amino acids: CATVGAGRTEAFF. The CDR3 region has the DNA TGTGCCACAGTGGGGGCGGGGAGAACTGAAGCTTTCTTT.

This clonotype came up a few times. V and J are TRBV2 and TRBJ1-6; D is perhaps TRBD1 (5 bases). V lost 6 bases and J lost 8, with 14 bases in between. Germline V gene data show CDR1 as SNHLY and CDR2 as FYNNEI. The CDR3 sequence is 14 residues long. As DNA, the CDR3 is TGTGCCAGCAGCGGGACGGAACCCCATTCACCCCTCCACTTT. Translation: CASSGTEPHSPLHF. Complete variable domain (other parts from reference TRBV2 and TRBJ1-6): EPEVTQTPSHQVTQMGQEVILRCVPISNHLYFYWYRQILGQKVEFLVSFYNNEISEKSEIFDDQFSVERPDGSNFTLKIRSTKLEDSAMYFCASSGTEPHSPLHFGNGTRLTVT.

The CDR3 DNA follows: TGTGCCTGGAGTGAAACTAGCAATCAGCCCCAGCATTTT. This sequence encodes CAWSETSNQPQHF. The chain joins TRBV30 to TRBJ1-5, with no clear D. Deletions cut 1 base from V and 0 bases from J, with 4 bases between. CDR1 and CDR2 (germline): GTSNPN, SVGIG (reference sequence). The CDR3 runs to 13 residues.

A few counts support this clonotype. This chain joins TRBV6-5 and TRBJ2-7, with TRBD1 matching 7 bases. The CDR3 consists of 16 residues. After removal of 0 bases from V and 0 bases from J, the junction contained 5 bases not matched to a gene. Germline CDR1 reads MNHEY; CDR2 reads SVGAGI. In nucleotides, the CDR3 is TGTGCCAGCAGTTACTCGACAGGGTCCAGCTCCTACGAGCAGTACTTC. The encoded protein is CASSYSTGSSSYEQYF.

This sequence joins TRBV7-9 and TRBJ1-2; D is unresolved. The V and J ends lost 5 bases and 4 bases respectively, with 17 bases between them. Germline CDR1 is SEHNR and CDR2 is FQNEAQ (reference sequence). This CDR3 spans 15 amino acids. CDR3 DNA sequence: TGTGCCAGCAGCATTCGACCTCGTCAGACCTATGGCTACACCTTC. It is translated as CASSIRPRQTYGYTF.

V is TRBV19 and J is TRBJ2-3, with 13 bases aligning to TRBD2. V lost 5 bases, J lost 5 bases, and 7 bases stayed unmatched. The CDR3 length is 16 residues. Germline CDR1 reads LNHDA; CDR2 reads SQIVND (reference sequence). The CDR3, as DNA: TGTGCCAGTAGTCCCCGGACTAGCGGGAGAGGAGATACGCAGTATTTT. Its translation is CASSPRTSGRGDTQYF.

V usage is TRBV9 and J usage is TRBJ2-7, with TRBD2 matching over 12 bases. Losses at the gene ends were 4 bases for V and 7 bases for J; bases not matched to a gene: 9. CDR1 is SGDLS and CDR2 is YYNGEE in the germline V gene. The CDR3 runs 15 residues. The CDR3 DNA reads as TGTGCCAGCAGCAAGAGACTAGCGGGAGCTGGGGAGCAGTACTTC. Translating it yields CASSKRLAGAGEQYF.

This clonotype came up a few times. V usage is TRBV20-1 and J usage is TRBJ2-7, with D maybe TRBD1 (5 bases). Germline V CDR1 and CDR2: DFQATT, SNEGSKA (reference sequence). CDR3 size: 12 residues. V lost 2 bases and J lost 2, with 7 bases in between. As DNA, the CDR3 is TGCAGTGCTAGAAGGGGCCCCTACGAGCAGTACTTC. This encodes CSARRGPYEQYF.

This clonotype was found many times. V gene TRBV28 combines with J gene TRBJ1-2; D uncertain. Trimming took 3 bases from V and 7 from J, leaving 12 bases between them. CDR1 MDHEN and CDR2 SYDVKM come from the germline V gene. The CDR3 contains 13 residues. The CDR3 spells CASSLGDLTGYTF. CDR3 DNA sequence: TGTGCCAGCAGTTTGGGTGACCTAACTGGCTACACCTTC.

In this sample, this clonotype turned up a few times. CDR3 loop: CASSLAGAGTDTQYF. The CDR3 DNA is TGTGCCAGCAGTTTAGCGGGAGCCGGCACAGATACGCAGTATTTT. The chain is built from TRBV28 and TRBJ2-3; 7 positions match TRBD2. The V and J ends lost 2 bases and 1 base, in that order; junction bases with no gene match: 3. The CDR3 length is 15 residues. Per the germline V gene, CDR1 is MDHEN and CDR2 is SYDVKM.

This clonotype was counted only a few times. The gene calls are TRBV6-1 and TRBJ1-2; 7 positions agree with TRBD1. This CDR3 is 14 amino acids long. The germline V gene encodes CDR1 MNHNS and CDR2 SASEGT. V dropped 6 bases and J dropped 8; count of bases not matched to a gene: 12. The chain's CDR3 is CASSNPRDSGGYTF. CDR3 in DNA: TGTGCCAGCAGCAACCCCCGGGACAGTGGCGGCTACACCTTC.

This clonotype was counted between two and nine times. The chain is built from TRBV6-1 and TRBJ1-4; tentatively, D is TRBD1 (5 bases). The germline V gene has CDR1 MNHNS and CDR2 SASEGT. The germline V and J ends were trimmed by 6 bases and 8 bases, with 16 bases remaining between them. The CDR3 is made up of 14 amino acids. CDR3: CASRSQAAREKLFF. For the CDR3, the DNA is TGTGCCAGCAGATCACAGGCGGCTCGGGAAAAACTGTTTTTT.

The rearrangement uses TRBV27 and TRBJ1-6; TRBD1 might be the D (5 bases). The CDR3 extends over 17 amino acids. Looked up from germline, CDR1 is MNHEY and CDR2 is SMNVEV (reference sequence). Trimming cost V 6 bases and J 1 base, with 16 bases left between them. The chain's CDR3 is CASSRLPRGSYNSPLHF. The CDR3 DNA follows: TGTGCCAGCAGCCGCCTACCCCGGGGGTCCTATAATTCACCCCTCCACTTT.